The 20 T cell receptor beta chains reported below all come from one sample, sequenced in a study of T cell repertoires in cytomegalovirus infection. MiXCR, run by TCRdb on the reads, gives a single entry per CDR3 protein. The table has roughly 730,000 distinct CDR3 sequences, around 32% seen once. Their antigens remain unidentified. The sequencing used cultured PBMCs, collected from culture after CMV antigen stimulation. The source is a human donor in good health (CMV status not recorded). Some clones in this sample may be carry-over from other donors' samples.

This clonotype came up a few times. The chain has TRBV25-1 and TRBJ2-6; D remains ambiguous. CDR3 length equals 15 residues. The germline V gene has CDR1 MGHDK and CDR2 SYGVNS. Trimming stripped 8 bases from V and 2 bases from J, with 13 bases between. CDR3: CASERWSPGANVLTF. CDR3 bases: TGTGCCAGCGAACGGTGGTCTCCTGGGGCCAACGTCCTGACTTTC.

This chain uses TRBV12-3 or TRBV12-4 with TRBJ1-1; TRBD1 is a possible D gene (6 bases). Trimming took 6 bases from V and 2 from J, leaving 19 bases between them. The CDR3 totals 16 residues. The chain's CDR3 is CASSLRGGRSNTEAFF. CDR3 DNA: TGTGCCAGCAGCTTGAGGGGGGGGCGTTCAAACACTGAAGCTTTCTTT.

The chain uses TRBV5-5 and TRBJ1-1, with TRBD1 matching 7 bases. This CDR3 comprises 13 residues. Losses at the gene ends were 7 bases for V and 5 bases for J; bases not matched to a gene: 8. Germline V lookup: CDR1 SGHKS, CDR2 YYEKEE (reference sequence). CDR3 region: CASHKQGLTEAFF. The CDR3, as DNA: TGTGCCAGCCACAAACAGGGGCTAACTGAAGCTTTCTTT.

This clonotype was seen only a few times. This chain uses TRBV10-3 with TRBJ1-3; D might be TRBD1 (6 bases). The V end was cut by 10 bases, the J end by 2 bases, with 18 bases between. The CDR3 has 15 residues. Looked up from germline, CDR1 is ENHRY and CDR2 is SYGVKD. The CDR3 here is CATAEGDLTGNTIYF. For the CDR3, the DNA is TGTGCCACCGCAGAGGGGGATCTTACTGGAAACACCATATATTTT.

J is TRBJ2-6 and V is TRBV7-9; D not resolved. The CDR3 has 15 amino acids. Per germline, CDR1 SEHNR and CDR2 FQNEAQ (reference sequence). Trimming took off 4 bases at V and 2 bases at J, with 9 bases between the two ends. This chain's CDR3 is CASSSVFPGANVLTF. The CDR3 nucleotides read TGTGCCAGCAGCTCAGTCTTCCCTGGGGCCAACGTCCTGACTTTC.

The rearrangement joins TRBV7-9 to TRBJ2-7; D is unresolved. The CDR3 length is 13 residues. The V end was cut by 4 bases, the J end by 2 bases, with 9 bases between. Germline V gene lookup returns CDR1 SEHNR and CDR2 FQNEAQ (reference sequence). Here the CDR3 DNA reads TGTGCCAGCAGCTCGACCGGCCCCTACGAGCAGTACTTC. Translating it yields CASSSTGPYEQYF.

This clonotype has just a few counts. This chain uses TRBV5-4 with TRBJ1-4, with 10 bases identical to TRBD1. Trimming at V came to 3 bases and at J to 10 bases, leaving 6 bases not matched to a gene. The CDR3 length is 14 residues. From germline, CDR1 is SGHNT and CDR2 YYREEE (reference sequence). CDR3 region: CASSYGQGDGKLFF. The CDR3 nucleotides read TGTGCCAGCAGCTACGGACAGGGGGATGGAAAACTGTTTTTT.

This clonotype was seen only a few times. The V gene is TRBV12-3 or TRBV12-4, the J gene TRBJ2-3; 9 nucleotides line up with TRBD2. The CDR3 is 14 residues long. J gave up 5 bases and V 4 bases, and 4 bases lay outside the gene matches. CDR3 nucleotide sequence: TGTGCCAGCAGTTATGGCGGGAGGGTAGATACGCAGTATTTT. This sequence encodes CASSYGGRVDTQYF.

Only one count was recorded for this clonotype. V is TRBV6-5 and J is TRBJ1-1; D possibly corresponds to TRBD1 (5 bases). Trimming left V 3 bases short and J 4 bases short, with 15 bases between. This CDR3 has 15 amino acids. Germline values: CDR1 MNHEY, CDR2 SVGAGI. The CDR3 is CASSYERFGGTEAFF. The DNA of the CDR3 is TGTGCCAGCAGTTATGAACGGTTCGGGGGCACTGAAGCTTTCTTT.

This clonotype was observed a few times. The chain is built from TRBV7-6 and TRBJ2-1; D is undetermined. CDR3 length: 15 amino acids. From germline, CDR1 is SGHVS and CDR2 FNYEAQ. Deletions cut 0 bases from V and 8 bases from J, with 14 bases between. CDR3 DNA: TGTGCCAGCAGCTTAGCAGCCTCCCCCGCGGATGAGCAGTTCTTC. Its protein product is CASSLAASPADEQFF.

This clonotype was seen ten or more times. The chain couples TRBV11-2 to TRBJ1-1; 8 nucleotides line up with TRBD1. V was clipped by 5 bases and J by 5 bases; unmatched bases: 1. The germline V gene encodes CDR1 SGHAT and CDR2 FQNNGV. The CDR3 extends over 12 amino acids. CDR3 bases: TGTGCCAGCAGCACAGGGGGGACTGAAGCTTTCTTT. It is translated as CASSTGGTEAFF.

This clonotype has just a few counts. This sequence joins TRBV7-9 and TRBJ2-5; TRBD2 is a possible D gene (6 bases). V was clipped by 3 bases and J by 0 bases, with 14 bases between them. The CDR3 length is 16 residues. Germline CDR1 and CDR2: SEHNR and FQNEAQ (reference sequence). The CDR3 loop reads CASSLWGTGNQETQYF. The CDR3, as DNA: TGTGCCAGCAGCTTGTGGGGGACTGGGAACCAAGAGACCCAGTACTTC.

The rearrangement uses TRBV20-1 and TRBJ2-2; D is perhaps TRBD2 (6 bases). CDR3 length: 14 residues. V lost 2 bases to trimming and J lost 1 base, with 8 bases between them. Germline CDR1 reads DFQATT; CDR2 reads SNEGSKA (reference sequence). The CDR3 here is CSARKAGNTGELFF. The CDR3 region has the DNA TGCAGTGCTAGAAAAGCGGGGAACACCGGGGAGCTGTTTTTT.

The chain carries TRBV20-1 and TRBJ1-6; a possible D gene is TRBD1 (5 bases). Trimming pared 3 bases from V and 2 bases from J, leaving 14 bases between. In germline, CDR1 is DFQATT, CDR2 SNEGSKA (reference sequence). This CDR3 region has 16 residues. The DNA of the CDR3 is TGCAGTGCTAGTAGGGGTCAGGACGCCTATAATTCACCCCTCCACTTT. Translation gives CSASRGQDAYNSPLHF.

The rearrangement links TRBV6-5 to TRBJ2-7; 8 bases are shared with TRBD2. J gave up 3 bases and V 0 bases, and 1 base lay outside the gene matches. This CDR3 has 14 amino acids. Germline lookup yields CDR1 MNHEY and CDR2 SVGAGI. CDR3 DNA sequence: TGTGCCAGCAGTTACTCGGGACTAGGCTACGAGCAGTACTTC. Its translation: CASSYSGLGYEQYF.

This clonotype was found many times. The chain has TRBV7-2 and TRBJ2-5; 7 bases map to TRBD2. Germline CDR1 and CDR2: SGHTA and FQGNSA. The CDR3 length is 15 residues. Trimming cost V 5 bases and J 5 bases; bases outside gene matches: 11. CDR3 sequence: CASSQLGGGGETQYF. DNA of the CDR3: TGTGCCAGCAGCCAACTGGGCGGGGGAGGGGAGACCCAGTACTTC.

This chain links TRBV11-2 with TRBJ2-1, with D unclear. CDR3 length: 13 residues. V lost 6 bases, J lost 8 bases, and 14 bases lay in between. Per germline, CDR1 SGHAT and CDR2 FQNNGV. The CDR3 bases are TGTGCCAGCAGTCAACCCCCCTGGGATGAGCAGTTCTTC. Its translation is CASSQPPWDEQFF.

The rearrangement links TRBV10-3 to TRBJ1-2, with D unresolved. V was clipped by 0 bases and J by 1 base, with 6 bases between them. CDR3 length: 14 amino acids. Germline V gene data show CDR1 as ENHRY and CDR2 as SYGVKD. The CDR3 region is CAISESPGNYGYTF. The CDR3 DNA reads as TGTGCCATCAGTGAGTCGCCGGGTAACTATGGCTACACCTTC.

This clonotype was counted a few times. The V gene is TRBV5-4, the J gene TRBJ1-3; tentative D call: TRBD1 (5 bases). Germline CDR1 and CDR2: SGHNT and YYREEE (reference sequence). V was pared by 4 bases and J by 7 bases, with 21 bases between. CDR3 size: 16 residues. The CDR3 is CASSQRGVGRGNTIYF. The CDR3 DNA reads TGTGCCAGCAGCCAAAGAGGAGTAGGTCGGGGCAACACCATATATTTT.

This clonotype was counted between two and nine times. The gene calls are TRBV12-3 or TRBV12-4 and TRBJ2-1; 7 bases agree with TRBD2. Trimming took 0 bases from V and 0 from J; bases not matched to a gene: 5. The CDR3 spans 17 residues. The CDR3 loop is CASSLAGRGSSYNEQFF. The CDR3 DNA reads TGTGCCAGCAGTTTAGCGGGGCGGGGGAGCTCCTACAATGAGCAGTTCTTC.